The 14 T cell receptor beta chains given below trace back to one sample, sequenced in a study of T cell responses to AZD1222 COVID-19 vaccine. Profiling relied on immunoSEQ multiplex PCR, and the TCRdb table lists in-frame clones only, not all of them. The table has 150,000 to 200,000 clones, approximately 94% seen once. Sequences were derived from peripheral blood, sampled 28 days after the second dose of the MenACWY control vaccine. These receptors all come from an adult who received the MenACWY meningococcal vaccine as a control.

This sequence joins TRBV7-2 and TRBJ2-5, with 8 bases fitting TRBD2. Germline V gene data show CDR1 as SGHTA and CDR2 as FQGNSA. This CDR3 region has 14 residues. J lost 0 bases, V lost 5 bases, and 2 bases had no gene match. The CDR3 DNA follows: TGTGCCAGCAGCCCGGGACTAGACCAAGAGACCCAGTACTTC. Amino acid sequence: CASSPGLDQETQYF.

This chain joins TRBV7-8 and TRBJ2-4; 7 nucleotides line up with TRBD2. V shed 5 bases and J 0 bases; nucleotides not matched to a gene: 7. The CDR3 contains 16 residues. CDR1 is SGHVS and CDR2 is FQNEAQ in the germline V gene. CDR3 residues: CASSPWREGAKNIQYF. The CDR3 DNA follows: TGTGCCAGCAGCCCCTGGAGGGAGGGAGCCAAAAACATTCAGTACTTC.

This chain connects TRBV5-1 to TRBJ2-1; perhaps TRBD2 as D (5 bases). CDR3 size: 15 residues. Trimming removed 1 base at V and 7 bases at J, with 15 bases between. Germline V gene lookup returns CDR1 SGHRS and CDR2 YFSETQ. CDR3 sequence: CASSLTGLARNEQFF. Here the CDR3 DNA reads TGCGCCAGCAGCTTGACCGGACTGGCCAGGAATGAGCAGTTCTTC. Drawing the rest from reference TRBV5-1 and TRBJ2-1, the complete variable domain is KAGVTQTPRYLIKTRGQQVTLSCSPISGHRSVSWYQQTPGQGLQFLFEYFSETQRNKGNFPGRFSGRQFSNSRSEMNVSTLELGDSALYLCASSLTGLARNEQFFGPGTRLTVL.

The J gene is TRBJ1-1, the V gene TRBV6-6, with D maybe TRBD1 (5 bases). V lost 2 bases and J 5 bases, leaving 9 bases between the germline ends. The CDR3 has 13 residues. Germline assignment: CDR1 MNHNY and CDR2 SVGAGI (reference sequence). The CDR3 DNA reads as TGTGCCAGCAGTTACGGCGGGGGGACTGAAGCTTTCTTT. It codes for CASSYGGGTEAFF.

J is TRBJ1-2 and V is TRBV19; D gene ambiguous. This CDR3 comprises 12 residues. Looked up from germline, CDR1 is LNHDA and CDR2 is SQIVND (reference sequence). V dropped 5 bases and J dropped 4 bases, with 8 bases sitting between them. CDR3 coding DNA: TGTGCCAGTAGTCAACGGGCCTATGGCTACACCTTC. This encodes CASSQRAYGYTF.

The V and J genes are TRBV5-1 and TRBJ2-7, with a possible D match to TRBD2 (5 bases). V was shortened by 10 bases and J by 1 base, with 15 bases between the two germline ends. Germline-derived CDR1 and CDR2 are SGHRS and YFSETQ. There are 13 residues in the CDR3. This chain's CDR3 is CAPRERTSYEQYF. Here the CDR3 DNA reads TGCGCCCCCCGCGAGCGGACGTCCTACGAGCAGTACTTC. The full variable domain, with the rest looked up from reference TRBV5-1 and TRBJ2-7, is KAGVTQTPRYLIKTRGQQVTLSCSPISGHRSVSWYQQTPGQGLQFLFEYFSETQRNKGNFPGRFSGRQFSNSRSEMNVSTLELGDSALYLCAPRERTSYEQYFGPGTRLTVT.

The chain links TRBV6-2 or TRBV6-3 to TRBJ2-1; D may be TRBD2 (5 bases). Germline CDR1 reads MNHEY; CDR2 reads SVGEGT. The CDR3 runs to 12 residues. Trimming stripped 5 bases from V and 7 bases from J, with 9 bases between. CDR3 sequence reads: CASSTQRNEQFF. The CDR3 DNA reads TGTGCCAGCAGTACACAGCGGAATGAGCAGTTCTTC.

This clone was counted a single time. The chain joins TRBV27 to TRBJ1-5, with D tentatively TRBD1 (6 bases). The V gene's germline CDR1 is MNHEY and CDR2 SMNVEV (reference sequence). Trimming pared 0 bases from V and 4 bases from J, leaving 16 bases between. The CDR3 runs 17 residues. The CDR3 DNA reads TGTGCCAGCAGTTTATCCTTAAGGGGGAGCGGGAATCAGCCCCAGCATTTT. This codes for CASSLSLRGSGNQPQHF.

The genes are TRBV28 and TRBJ1-5; D uncertain. The CDR3 covers 12 residues. In germline, CDR1 is MDHEN, CDR2 SYDVKM. V was pared by 4 bases and J by 7 bases, with 8 bases between. CDR3 nucleotides: TGTGCCAGCAGTTACCTTCGCCAGCCCCAGCATTTT. Translating gives CASSYLRQPQHF.

This rearrangement joins TRBV7-8 to TRBJ2-7, with TRBD1 identical over 11 bases. The CDR3 is made up of 17 amino acids. J was trimmed by 0 bases and V by 5 bases; bases with no gene match: 9. Germline loops: CDR1 SGHVS, CDR2 FQNEAQ. CDR3 DNA: TGTGCCAGCAGCCCCCACCGAGGGACAGGGGGCTCCTACGAGCAGTACTTC. This encodes CASSPHRGTGGSYEQYF.

The genes are TRBV10-3 and TRBJ2-1, with 11 bases matching TRBD2. CDR1 is ENHRY and CDR2 is SYGVKD in the germline V gene. With 3 bases clipped from V and 0 bases from J, the junction kept 4 bases outside the gene matches. The CDR3 runs 17 residues. This CDR3 is CAISDSTSGSSYNEQFF. The CDR3 DNA sequence: TGTGCCATCAGTGATAGTACTAGCGGGAGCTCCTACAATGAGCAGTTCTTC.

The chain employs TRBV6-6 and TRBJ1-2; D may be TRBD1 (5 bases). The CDR3 covers 17 residues. Trimming pared 5 bases from V and 7 bases from J, leaving 26 bases between. Germline CDR1 and CDR2: MNHNY and SVGAGI (reference sequence). The CDR3: CASSPTFTTGLKIGYTF. In nucleotides, the CDR3 is TGTGCCAGCAGTCCGACCTTTACCACAGGACTTAAGATTGGCTACACCTTC.

The chain recombines TRBV9 with TRBJ2-1, with TRBD1 matching 10 bases. V lost 3 bases, J lost 13 bases, and 13 bases stayed unmatched. This CDR3 has 15 residues. Germline V gene lookup returns CDR1 SGDLS and CDR2 YYNGEE. This chain's CDR3 is CASSEGQGVSGKQFF. The CDR3, as DNA: TGTGCCAGCAGCGAAGGACAGGGGGTTTCAGGAAAACAGTTCTTC.

This clone occurred once. The rearrangement joins TRBV5-6 to TRBJ1-1, with D possibly being TRBD1 (5 bases). Germline values: CDR1 SGHDT, CDR2 YYEEEE. CDR3 length: 14 residues. The V and J ends lost 5 bases and 1 base respectively, with 12 bases between them. The CDR3: CASSYRRSNTEAFF. CDR3 DNA sequence: TGTGCCAGCAGTTACAGGAGATCGAACACTGAAGCTTTCTTT.